The TCR beta chain described here comes from a study of OX40 agonist ivuxolimab in advanced cancers. Per the germline V gene, CDR1 is SGHDT and CDR2 is YYEEEE. The J segment lost 6 bases and the V segment lost 4 bases, leaving 10 bases of the junction unmatched. The CDR3 sequence is 16 residues long. Profiling relied on immunoSEQ multiplex PCR, and the TCRdb table lists in-frame clones only, not all of them. The table lists about 61,000 clones, 65% to 90% of them singletons. The chain links TRBV5-6 to TRBJ2-3, with 11 bases lining up with TRBD2. Here the sequenced sample was CD4+ or CD8+ T cells sorted from blood, taken in a trial of the OX40 agonist ivuxolimab. The origin of this receptor is an adult with an advanced solid tumor such as melanoma, head and neck, liver or kidney cancer. The CDR3 sequence is CASSTSSGRAFDTQYF. CDR3 in DNA: TGTGCCAGCAGCACCAGTAGCGGGAGGGCCTTCGATACGCAGTATTTT.